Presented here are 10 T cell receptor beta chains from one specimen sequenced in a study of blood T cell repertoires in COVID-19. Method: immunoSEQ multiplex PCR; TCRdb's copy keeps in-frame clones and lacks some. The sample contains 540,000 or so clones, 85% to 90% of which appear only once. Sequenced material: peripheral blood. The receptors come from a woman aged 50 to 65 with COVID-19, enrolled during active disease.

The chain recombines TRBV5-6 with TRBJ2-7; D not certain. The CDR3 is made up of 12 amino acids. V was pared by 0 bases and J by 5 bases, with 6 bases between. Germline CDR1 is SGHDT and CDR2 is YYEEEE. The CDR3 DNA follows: TGTGCCAGCAGCTTGGGAGGCCACGAGCAGTACTTC. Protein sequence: CASSLGGHEQYF.

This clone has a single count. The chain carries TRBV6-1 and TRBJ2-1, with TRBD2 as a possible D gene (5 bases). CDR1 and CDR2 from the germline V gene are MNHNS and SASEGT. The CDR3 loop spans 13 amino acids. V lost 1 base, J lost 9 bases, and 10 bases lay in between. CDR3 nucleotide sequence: TGTGCCAGCAGTGAAGGCGGAGGATTTGAGCAGTTCTTC. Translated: CASSEGGGFEQFF.

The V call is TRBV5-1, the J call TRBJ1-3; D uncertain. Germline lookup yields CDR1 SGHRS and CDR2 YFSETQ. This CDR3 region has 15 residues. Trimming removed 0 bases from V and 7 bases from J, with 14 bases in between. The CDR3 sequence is CASSLESISGNTIYF. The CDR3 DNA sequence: TGCGCCAGCAGCTTGGAGTCAATCTCCGGGAACACCATATATTTT. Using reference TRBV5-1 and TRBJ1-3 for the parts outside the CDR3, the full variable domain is KAGVTQTPRYLIKTRGQQVTLSCSPISGHRSVSWYQQTPGQGLQFLFEYFSETQRNKGNFPGRFSGRQFSNSRSEMNVSTLELGDSALYLCASSLESISGNTIYFGEGSWLTVV.

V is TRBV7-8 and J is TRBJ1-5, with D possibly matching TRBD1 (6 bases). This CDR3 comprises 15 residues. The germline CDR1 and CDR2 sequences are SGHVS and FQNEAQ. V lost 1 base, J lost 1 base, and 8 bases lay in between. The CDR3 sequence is CASSLEGGSNQPQHF. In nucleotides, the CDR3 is TGTGCCAGCAGCTTAGAGGGGGGGAGCAATCAGCCCCAGCATTTT.

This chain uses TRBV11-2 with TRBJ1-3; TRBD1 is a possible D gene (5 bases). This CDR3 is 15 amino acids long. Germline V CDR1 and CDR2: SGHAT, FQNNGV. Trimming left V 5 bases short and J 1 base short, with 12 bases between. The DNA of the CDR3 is TGTGCCAGCAGCCCCCGGGGGGGTTCTGGAAACACCATATATTTT. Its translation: CASSPRGGSGNTIYF.

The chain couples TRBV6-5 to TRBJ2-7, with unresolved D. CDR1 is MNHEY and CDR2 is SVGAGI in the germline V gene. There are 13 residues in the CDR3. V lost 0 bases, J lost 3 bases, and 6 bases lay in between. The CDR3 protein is CASSYSMRYEQYF. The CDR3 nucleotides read TGTGCCAGCAGTTACTCGATGCGCTACGAGCAGTACTTC.

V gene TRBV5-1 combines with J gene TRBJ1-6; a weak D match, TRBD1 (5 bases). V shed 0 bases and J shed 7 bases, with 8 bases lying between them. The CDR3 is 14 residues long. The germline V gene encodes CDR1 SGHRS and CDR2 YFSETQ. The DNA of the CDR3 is TGCGCCAGCAGCTTGGTGGGGGGAAATTCACCCCTCCACTTT. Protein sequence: CASSLVGGNSPLHF.

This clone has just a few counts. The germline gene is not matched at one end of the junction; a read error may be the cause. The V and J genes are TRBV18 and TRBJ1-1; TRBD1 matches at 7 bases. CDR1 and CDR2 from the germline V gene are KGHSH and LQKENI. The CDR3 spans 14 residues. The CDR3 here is CASSPLTGNSEAFF. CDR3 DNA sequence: TGTGCCAGCTCACCTCTGACAGGGAACTCTGAAGCTTTCTTT.

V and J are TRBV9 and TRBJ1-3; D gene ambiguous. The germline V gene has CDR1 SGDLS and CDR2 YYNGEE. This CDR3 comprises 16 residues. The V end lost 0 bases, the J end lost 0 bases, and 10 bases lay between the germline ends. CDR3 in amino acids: CASSVVEGFSGNTIYF. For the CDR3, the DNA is TGTGCCAGCAGCGTAGTAGAGGGATTCTCTGGAAACACCATATATTTT.

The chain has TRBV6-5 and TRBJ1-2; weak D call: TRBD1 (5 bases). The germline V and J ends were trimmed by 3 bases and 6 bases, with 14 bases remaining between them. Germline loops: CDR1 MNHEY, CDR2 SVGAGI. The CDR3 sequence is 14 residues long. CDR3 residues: CASSYSYGGDGYTF. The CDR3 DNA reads TGTGCCAGCAGTTATAGTTACGGGGGAGATGGCTACACCTTC.